This TCR beta chain was documented in a study of control samples from healthy donors and cancer patients. CDR3 length: 11 amino acids. Trimming stripped 4 bases from V and 0 bases from J, with 3 bases between. The germline CDR1 and CDR2 sequences are SQVTM and ANQGSEA. Only in-frame clones appear in the TCRdb table, and some are missing; sequencing was by immunoSEQ multiplex PCR. This sample has around 70,000 clones, with over 80% found just once. This chain uses TRBV29-1 with TRBJ1-1; no clear D. The sequence was collected from a man in his sixties in good health. The sequencing sample was made of blood. For the CDR3, the DNA is TGCAGCGTTGGGTTGAACACTGAAGCTTTCTTT. As protein: CSVGLNTEAFF.